These T cell receptor beta chains were read from a single sample in a study of spatial heterogeneity in lung cancer. TCRdb reprocessed the 5' RACE reads via MiXCR and lists one record per CDR3 protein. The sample includes about 13,000 distinct CDR3 sequences, under 6% of them seen just once. Sample: lung tumor tissue, taken at surgery. The receptors originated from a male donor with early-stage non-small cell lung cancer. The CDR3 runs from the conserved cysteine through the conserved F or W. A D gene is named only where the DNA matches it firmly. Rows give clone size only sometimes, using once, few, many, or a class for an expanded clone.

len: 15
d_gene: TRBD1
j_gene: TRBJ2-1
v_gene: TRBV7-2
abundance: many
CDR3nt: TGTGCCAGCAGCTTTCAGAAGACAGGGGGTTATGAGCAGTTCTTC
CDR3aa: CASSFQKTGGYEQFF

len: 12
d_gene: .
j_gene: TRBJ2-7
v_gene: TRBV28
abundance: medium-sized
CDR3nt: TGTGCCAGCAGTCTTGCGCCCCAGGAGCAGTACTTC
CDR3aa: CASSLAPQEQYF

len: 16
d_gene: .
j_gene: TRBJ1-4
v_gene: TRBV4-3
abundance: many
CDR3nt: TGCGCCAGCAGCCAAGATCATCGTCGGGTTAATGAAAAACTGTTTTTT
CDR3aa: CASSQDHRRVNEKLFF

len: 15
d_gene: .
j_gene: TRBJ2-3
v_gene: TRBV7-8
abundance: many
CDR3nt: TGTGCCAGCAGCTTACGCAGGGATGGGACAGATACGCAGTATTTT
CDR3aa: CASSLRRDGTDTQYF

len: 13
d_gene: .
j_gene: TRBJ1-3
v_gene: TRBV9
abundance: few
CDR3nt: TGTGCCAGCAGCAAGGAGGGGACGCACACCATATATTTT
CDR3aa: CASSKEGTHTIYF

len: 13
d_gene: .
j_gene: TRBJ2-2
v_gene: TRBV6-5
abundance: many
CDR3nt: TGTGCCAGCAGTTCCACAGGTTCAGGGGAGCTGTTTTTT
CDR3aa: CASSSTGSGELFF

len: 12
d_gene: .
j_gene: TRBJ2-5
v_gene: TRBV6-5
abundance: .
CDR3nt: TGTGCCAGCAGTCGGAGACAAGAGACCCAGTACTTC
CDR3aa: CASSRRQETQYF

len: 13
d_gene: .
j_gene: TRBJ2-7
v_gene: TRBV28
abundance: .
CDR3nt: TGTGCCAGCAGCCAGGGGAGTACCTACGAGCAGTACTTC
CDR3aa: CASSQGSTYEQYF

len: 12
d_gene: .
j_gene: TRBJ1-5
v_gene: TRBV3-1
abundance: many
CDR3nt: TGTGCCAGCAGCCAAGGACGGGGTACCCAGCATTTT
CDR3aa: CASSQGRGTQHF

len: 11
d_gene: .
j_gene: TRBJ2-6
v_gene: TRBV7-9
abundance: few
CDR3nt: TGTGCCAGCACTGGGGCCAACGTCCTGACTTTC
CDR3aa: CASTGANVLTF

len: 16
d_gene: TRBD1
j_gene: TRBJ2-3
v_gene: TRBV29-1
abundance: few
CDR3nt: TGCAGCGTCGCGGGCGACAGGGGAACTAGCACAGATACGCAGTATTTT
CDR3aa: CSVAGDRGTSTDTQYF

len: 13
d_gene: .
j_gene: TRBJ2-1
v_gene: TRBV7-2
abundance: many
CDR3nt: TGTGCCAGCAGCTTAGACTACTCGACTAGGCAGTTCTTC
CDR3aa: CASSLDYSTRQFF

len: 12
d_gene: .
j_gene: TRBJ1-3
v_gene: TRBV30
abundance: many
CDR3nt: TGTGCCTGGAGCCCACTTGGGGACACCATATATTTT
CDR3aa: CAWSPLGDTIYF

len: 14
d_gene: .
j_gene: TRBJ2-6
v_gene: TRBV14
abundance: .
CDR3nt: TGTGCCAGCAGCCGCCTATCTGGGGCCAACGTCCTGACTTTC
CDR3aa: CASSRLSGANVLTF

len: 16
d_gene: .
j_gene: TRBJ1-1
v_gene: TRBV6-2/TRBV6-3
abundance: many
CDR3nt: TGTGCCAGCAGTTACTACAGTATTACGGGTGTGACTGAAGCTTTCTTT
CDR3aa: CASSYYSITGVTEAFF

len: 15
d_gene: .
j_gene: TRBJ2-7
v_gene: TRBV5-1
abundance: many
CDR3nt: TGCGCCAGCAGCAAAGAGGCAGGGTTCTCGAGGGAGCAGTACTTC
CDR3aa: CASSKEAGFSREQYF

len: 12
d_gene: TRBD1
j_gene: TRBJ1-2
v_gene: TRBV20-1
abundance: many
CDR3nt: TGCAGTGCCCCACAGGGGGGCTATGGCTACACCTTC
CDR3aa: CSAPQGGYGYTF

len: 16
d_gene: TRBD1
j_gene: TRBJ1-2
v_gene: TRBV11-2
abundance: many
CDR3nt: TGTGCCAGCAGCCCCGATGAGGGGGCGACGACCTATGGCTACACCTTC
CDR3aa: CASSPDEGATTYGYTF

len: 15
d_gene: .
j_gene: TRBJ1-5
v_gene: TRBV6-1
abundance: many
CDR3nt: TGTGCCAGCACCCGACTGGAGTGGGGCAATCAGCCCCAGCATTTT
CDR3aa: CASTRLEWGNQPQHF

len: 15
d_gene: TRBD1
j_gene: TRBJ2-2
v_gene: TRBV6-2/TRBV6-3
abundance: few
CDR3nt: TGTGCCAGCAGCCGCGGACAGGGGCGAACCGGGGAGCTGTTTTTT
CDR3aa: CASSRGQGRTGELFF

len: 14
d_gene: .
j_gene: TRBJ2-2
v_gene: TRBV20-1
abundance: many
CDR3nt: TGCAGTGCTAGCGGACAAGTCGCGGCCGGGGAGCTGTTTTTT
CDR3aa: CSASGQVAAGELFF

len: 12
d_gene: .
j_gene: TRBJ2-7
v_gene: TRBV6-2/TRBV6-3
abundance: .
CDR3nt: TGTGCCAGCAGTTTGTCCTCACTGGAGTGGTACTTC
CDR3aa: CASSLSSLEWYF

len: 14
d_gene: .
j_gene: TRBJ2-3
v_gene: TRBV5-8
abundance: few
CDR3nt: TGTGCCAGCAGCGTGGGACACTCCACAGATACGCAGTATTTT
CDR3aa: CASSVGHSTDTQYF

len: 18
d_gene: .
j_gene: TRBJ1-5
v_gene: TRBV6-1
abundance: many
CDR3nt: TGTGCCAGCAGTCACCGCTTATGGGGGGCTGAGGGCAATCAGCCCCAGCATTTT
CDR3aa: CASSHRLWGAEGNQPQHF

len: 14
d_gene: .
j_gene: TRBJ1-2
v_gene: TRBV28
abundance: many
CDR3nt: TGTGCCAGCAGTTTACCCCAGGGGAGGAATGGCTACACCTTC
CDR3aa: CASSLPQGRNGYTF

len: 15
d_gene: TRBD1
j_gene: TRBJ2-1
v_gene: TRBV14
abundance: medium-sized
CDR3nt: TGTGCCAGCAGCCAGTGGACAGGCCGGTCCAATGAGCAGTTCTTC
CDR3aa: CASSQWTGRSNEQFF

len: 17
d_gene: TRBD2
j_gene: TRBJ2-3
v_gene: TRBV19
abundance: many
CDR3nt: TGTGCCAGTAGTATTGCTCTCCTAGCGGGGCGCACAGATACGCAGTATTTT
CDR3aa: CASSIALLAGRTDTQYF

len: 15
d_gene: .
j_gene: TRBJ1-4
v_gene: TRBV12-3/TRBV12-4
abundance: many
CDR3nt: TGTGCCAGCAGTTTTTCGGGGGAATATAATGAAAAACTGTTTTTT
CDR3aa: CASSFSGEYNEKLFF

len: 12
d_gene: .
j_gene: TRBJ2-2
v_gene: TRBV12-3/TRBV12-4
abundance: many
CDR3nt: TGTGCCAGCAGTTTCTACACCGGGGAGCTGTTTTTT
CDR3aa: CASSFYTGELFF

len: 13
d_gene: TRBD2
j_gene: TRBJ2-1
v_gene: TRBV7-9
abundance: many
CDR3nt: TGTGCCGCTAGCGGAAGCTCCTACAATGAGCAGTTCTTC
CDR3aa: CAASGSSYNEQFF

len: 15
d_gene: .
j_gene: TRBJ2-1
v_gene: TRBV4-3
abundance: many
CDR3nt: TGCGCCAGCAGCCAAGGCCTCGCCGGGGGTCGAGAGCAGTTCTTC
CDR3aa: CASSQGLAGGREQFF

len: 16
d_gene: TRBD1
j_gene: TRBJ2-3
v_gene: TRBV7-8
abundance: .
CDR3nt: TGTGCCAGCAGTTCCATTAGGGACAGGGGAACAGATACGCAGTATTTT
CDR3aa: CASSSIRDRGTDTQYF

len: 13
d_gene: .
j_gene: TRBJ2-7
v_gene: TRBV5-1
abundance: few
CDR3nt: TGCGCCAGCAGCTTCGGAACCTCTGGAGAGCAGTACTTC
CDR3aa: CASSFGTSGEQYF

len: 12
d_gene: TRBD1
j_gene: TRBJ2-3
v_gene: TRBV20-1
abundance: many
CDR3nt: TGCAGTGCTAAACAGGGGGCAGATACGCAGTATTTT
CDR3aa: CSAKQGADTQYF

len: 15
d_gene: TRBD2
j_gene: TRBJ2-7
v_gene: TRBV20-1
abundance: .
CDR3nt: TGCAGTGCTAGAGCTACTAGCGGCGGTTTATACGAGCAGTACTTC
CDR3aa: CSARATSGGLYEQYF

len: 13
d_gene: .
j_gene: TRBJ2-7
v_gene: TRBV6-5
abundance: .
CDR3nt: TGTGCCAGCAGTTACGGGACGACCTACGAGCAGTACTTC
CDR3aa: CASSYGTTYEQYF

len: 11
d_gene: TRBD1
j_gene: TRBJ2-3
v_gene: TRBV28
abundance: many
CDR3nt: TGTGCCAGCGGGGGACAGACGAAGCAGTATTTT
CDR3aa: CASGGQTKQYF

len: 11
d_gene: .
j_gene: TRBJ2-5
v_gene: TRBV12-3/TRBV12-4
abundance: many
CDR3nt: TGTGCCAGCAGTTTAGTCCTGACCCAGTACTTC
CDR3aa: CASSLVLTQYF

len: 14
d_gene: .
j_gene: TRBJ1-6
v_gene: TRBV6-1
abundance: many
CDR3nt: TGTGCCAGCGGGGGACGGGAATATAATTCACCCCTCCACTTT
CDR3aa: CASGGREYNSPLHF

len: 13
d_gene: .
j_gene: TRBJ2-5
v_gene: TRBV20-1
abundance: few
CDR3nt: TGCAGTGCTAGGGGACCGGGACAAGAGACCCAGTACTTC
CDR3aa: CSARGPGQETQYF

len: 13
d_gene: TRBD1
j_gene: TRBJ1-6
v_gene: TRBV6-5
abundance: .
CDR3nt: TGTGCCAGCAGGAGATCAGGGGGCTCACCCCTCCACTTT
CDR3aa: CASRRSGGSPLHF

len: 13
d_gene: .
j_gene: TRBJ1-2
v_gene: TRBV12-3/TRBV12-4
abundance: .
CDR3nt: TGTGCCAGCAGTTTAAGAGGGAACTATGGCTACACCTTC
CDR3aa: CASSLRGNYGYTF

len: 15
d_gene: .
j_gene: TRBJ2-2
v_gene: TRBV5-1
abundance: few
CDR3nt: TGCGCCAGCAAAAGGGGGGCCGCGAACACCGGGGAGCTGTTTTTT
CDR3aa: CASKRGAANTGELFF

len: 14
d_gene: TRBD1
j_gene: TRBJ2-7
v_gene: TRBV7-9
abundance: many
CDR3nt: TGTGCCAGCAGCCGAGGGGGCTCGTCCTACGAGCAGTACTTC
CDR3aa: CASSRGGSSYEQYF

len: 17
d_gene: .
j_gene: TRBJ1-5
v_gene: TRBV6-2/TRBV6-3
abundance: .
CDR3nt: TGTGCCAGCAGTTTGCTTGGCCTGGACATCGACAATCAGCCCCAGCATTTT
CDR3aa: CASSLLGLDIDNQPQHF

len: 14
d_gene: .
j_gene: TRBJ2-2
v_gene: TRBV29-1
abundance: many
CDR3nt: TGCAGCGTTGATCCCAATCGGGGGACCGGGGAGCTGTTTTTT
CDR3aa: CSVDPNRGTGELFF

len: 13
d_gene: .
j_gene: TRBJ1-1
v_gene: TRBV12-3/TRBV12-4
abundance: many
CDR3nt: TGTGCCAGCAGTTGGGGGGTGAACACTGAAGCTTTCTTT
CDR3aa: CASSWGVNTEAFF

len: 15
d_gene: .
j_gene: TRBJ1-3
v_gene: TRBV12-3/TRBV12-4
abundance: many
CDR3nt: TGTGCCAGCACTTTGTACGGAGAAGGGGGAAACACCATATATTTT
CDR3aa: CASTLYGEGGNTIYF

len: 16
d_gene: .
j_gene: TRBJ1-3
v_gene: TRBV7-2
abundance: many
CDR3nt: TGTGCCAGCAGCTTACGGGGGGGAGACCGTGGAAACACCATATATTTT
CDR3aa: CASSLRGGDRGNTIYF

len: 13
d_gene: .
j_gene: TRBJ2-3
v_gene: TRBV28
abundance: many
CDR3nt: TGTGCCAGCAGTCAACACGGCACAGATACGCAGTATTTT
CDR3aa: CASSQHGTDTQYF

len: 13
d_gene: .
j_gene: TRBJ2-7
v_gene: TRBV5-1
abundance: many
CDR3nt: TGCGCCAGCAGCTTGAGCCTCTCCTACGAGCAGTACTTC
CDR3aa: CASSLSLSYEQYF

len: 14
d_gene: TRBD1
j_gene: TRBJ2-3
v_gene: TRBV7-6
abundance: .
CDR3nt: TGTGCCAGCAGCTCAAGACAGGGTTCTGATACGCAGTATTTT
CDR3aa: CASSSRQGSDTQYF

len: 14
d_gene: .
j_gene: TRBJ2-7
v_gene: TRBV13
abundance: .
CDR3nt: TGTGCCAGCAGCTTCCAGGGCGGATACTACGAGCAGTACTTC
CDR3aa: CASSFQGGYYEQYF

len: 15
d_gene: .
j_gene: TRBJ1-4
v_gene: TRBV11-2
abundance: many
CDR3nt: TGTGCCAGCAGCATCCTCACAGGGTCTAATGAAAAACTGTTTTTT
CDR3aa: CASSILTGSNEKLFF

len: 15
d_gene: .
j_gene: TRBJ1-5
v_gene: TRBV7-4
abundance: few
CDR3nt: TGTGCCAGCAGACAGGACTGTTATAGCAATCAGCCCCAGCATTTT
CDR3aa: CASRQDCYSNQPQHF

len: 14
d_gene: TRBD2
j_gene: TRBJ2-3
v_gene: TRBV6-6
abundance: many
CDR3nt: TGTGCCAGCATTCGGACTAGCGGGACAGATACGCAGTATTTT
CDR3aa: CASIRTSGTDTQYF